These 18 T cell receptor beta chains were all obtained from the same sample, sequenced in a study of blood T cell repertoires in COVID-19. Some clones are missing from TCRdb's copy, which holds only in-frame ones; the method was immunoSEQ multiplex PCR. The sample holds around 120,000 clones, about 80% seen once. The sequenced sample was peripheral blood. These receptors all come from an older man with active or convalescent COVID-19.

The rearrangement uses TRBV24-1 and TRBJ2-3; TRBD2 is a possible D gene (6 bases). Trimming removed 0 bases from V and 2 bases from J, with 17 bases in between. CDR3 length: 18 residues. Per the germline V gene, CDR1 is KGHDR and CDR2 is SFDVKD. CDR3 sequence reads: CATSDLPQASGDTDTQYF. The CDR3 coding sequence is TGTGCCACCAGTGATTTGCCACAGGCCTCGGGGGACACAGATACGCAGTATTTT.

V is TRBV7-3 and J is TRBJ1-2; 11 bases are a match to TRBD1. The CDR3 runs 15 residues. J lost 1 base, V lost 5 bases, and 3 bases had no gene match. Germline V gene data show CDR1 as SGHTA and CDR2 as FQGTGA. DNA for the CDR3: TGTGCCAGCAGCCCAGGGACAGGGGGTAACTATGGCTACACCTTC. It yields the protein CASSPGTGGNYGYTF.

The chain couples TRBV29-1 to TRBJ2-7; TRBD2 matches at 11 bases. V lost 1 base to trimming and J lost 6 bases; unmatched junction nucleotides: 14. Germline V CDR1 and CDR2: SQVTM, ANQGSEA. The CDR3 is 17 amino acids. CDR3 sequence: CSVEVGPPLAGGFEQYF. The CDR3 DNA reads TGCAGCGTTGAAGTGGGGCCCCCTCTAGCGGGAGGATTCGAGCAGTACTTC.

The chain uses TRBV2 and TRBJ1-6, with D uncertain. The CDR3 has 14 residues. V lost 7 bases to trimming and J lost 7 bases, with 14 bases between them. Germline CDR1 reads SNHLY; CDR2 reads FYNNEI. The CDR3 is CASTRLPGNSPLHF. CDR3 DNA sequence: TGTGCCAGCACGCGGCTGCCGGGGAATTCACCCCTCCACTTT.

The V gene is TRBV5-1, the J gene TRBJ2-1; TRBD2 aligns across 8 bases. This CDR3 spans 15 amino acids. V trimming: 2 bases; J trimming: 9 bases; junction bases outside the gene matches: 10. CDR1 SGHRS and CDR2 YFSETQ come from the germline V gene. Written as DNA, the CDR3 is TGCGCCAGCAGCTTCACCGCCGGGACTAGTGCTGAGCAGTTCTTC. Its protein is CASSFTAGTSAEQFF.

The V gene is TRBV9, the J gene TRBJ2-7; the match to TRBD1 covers 7 bases. CDR1 is SGDLS and CDR2 is YYNGEE in the germline V gene. This CDR3 is built from 14 residues. J lost 7 bases, V lost 2 bases, and 9 bases had no gene match. The CDR3 bases are TGTGCCAGCAGCGTTGGTGACAGGGCTGCGGAGCAGTACTTC. Protein sequence: CASSVGDRAAEQYF.

J is TRBJ2-3 and V is TRBV18; 9 nucleotides agree with TRBD2. The CDR3 has 14 amino acids. Trimming removed 6 bases from V and 2 bases from J; junction bases left unmatched: 3. CDR1 and CDR2 (germline): KGHSH, LQKENI. CDR3 in amino acids: CASSGLANTDTQYF. The CDR3 DNA is TGTGCCAGCTCGGGACTAGCAAACACAGATACGCAGTATTTT.

The V call is TRBV18, the J call TRBJ2-2, with a weak D call TRBD1 (6 bases). CDR1 KGHSH and CDR2 LQKENI come from the germline V gene. Trimming stripped 1 base from V and 3 bases from J, with 12 bases between. There are 16 residues in the CDR3. CDR3 bases: TGTGCCAGCTCACCACAGAATGGGGGCGACACCGGGGAGCTGTTTTTT. It yields the protein CASSPQNGGDTGELFF.

This clone has a handful of counts. The V and J genes are TRBV3-1 (or the pseudogene TRBV3-2) and TRBJ2-3; the match to TRBD2 covers 8 bases. Germline V gives CDR1 LGHDT, CDR2 YNNKEL (reference sequence). J was trimmed by 2 bases and V by 5 bases; bases with no gene match: 6. The CDR3 has 15 residues. The CDR3 is CASSNGGASTDTQYF. The CDR3 DNA sequence: TGTGCCAGCAGCAACGGGGGGGCCTCCACAGATACGCAGTATTTT.

The chain recombines TRBV6-2 or TRBV6-3 with TRBJ2-7; 9 bases fit TRBD2. The CDR3 is made up of 15 amino acids. V was pared by 4 bases and J by 0 bases, with 4 bases of the junction left unmatched. Germline V gene data show CDR1 as MNHEY and CDR2 as SVGEGT. The chain's CDR3 is CASSLTSGGSYEQYF. The CDR3 DNA reads TGTGCCAGCAGTTTGACTAGCGGCGGCTCCTACGAGCAGTACTTC.

The gene calls are TRBV14 and TRBJ1-1; D gene ambiguous. V was pared by 2 bases and J by 5 bases, with 9 bases between. The CDR3 runs to 13 residues. Germline V gives CDR1 SGHDN, CDR2 FVKESK. The CDR3 coding sequence is TGTGCCAGCAGCCAAACTAGAGGTACTGAAGCTTTCTTT. Its translation is CASSQTRGTEAFF.

This chain uses TRBV4-3 with TRBJ1-2; a possible D gene is TRBD1 (5 bases). V lost 0 bases to trimming and J lost 4 bases, with 15 bases between them. This CDR3 region has 16 residues. Per germline, CDR1 LGHNA and CDR2 YSLEER. DNA for the CDR3: TGCGCCAGCAGCCAAGATAACTCCCAGGGATCCTATGGCTACACCTTC. Its translation is CASSQDNSQGSYGYTF.

The V and J genes are TRBV9 and TRBJ2-1, with D tentatively TRBD2 (7 bases). The CDR3 is 17 residues long. V lost 0 bases to trimming and J lost 8 bases, with 21 bases between them. Germline CDR1 is SGDLS and CDR2 is YYNGEE. CDR3 amino acids: CASSVGPRGGGGDEQFF. CDR3 nucleotides: TGTGCCAGCAGCGTAGGCCCCCGAGGGGGAGGGGGAGATGAGCAGTTCTTC.

The chain combines TRBV11-3 with TRBJ2-1; no clear D gene. The CDR3 consists of 15 residues. Per germline, CDR1 SGHNT and CDR2 YENEEA. With 0 bases removed from V and 9 bases from J, the gap between germline ends came to 15 bases. In DNA form, the CDR3 reads TGTGCCAGCAGCTTAGATCCCCCCCCCTACGGTGAGCAGTTCTTC. The encoded protein is CASSLDPPPYGEQFF. The whole variable domain, remainder taken from reference TRBV11-3 and TRBJ2-1, is EAGVVQSPRYKIIEKKQPVAFWCNPISGHNTLYWYLQNLGQGPELLIRYENEEAVDDSQLPKDRFSAERLKGVDSTLKIQPAELGDSAVYLCASSLDPPPYGEQFFGPGTRLTVL.

DNA for the CDR3: TGTGCCAGCAGCGACGGACAGGGTACAACACCCCTCCACTTT. Translated: CASSDGQGTTPLHF. The genes are TRBV2 and TRBJ1-6, with 8 bases matching TRBD1. The junction had 9 bases not matched to a gene; V was cut back by 6 bases and J by 11 bases. The V gene's germline CDR1 is SNHLY and CDR2 FYNNEI. The CDR3 loop spans 14 amino acids.

This clone came up once. This sequence joins TRBV19 and TRBJ2-2; 7 bases agree with TRBD2. Germline V gives CDR1 LNHDA, CDR2 SQIVND (reference sequence). This CDR3 contains 18 residues. J gave up 3 bases and V 1 base, and 11 bases lay outside the gene matches. CDR3 sequence reads: CASSIATTSVVYTGELFF. CDR3 nucleotide sequence: TGTGCCAGTAGTATAGCGACTACTAGCGTAGTGTACACCGGGGAGCTGTTTTTT.

This clone came up a few times. This chain uses TRBV5-1 with TRBJ1-1; 9 positions match TRBD1. V dropped 4 bases and J dropped 4; count of bases not matched to a gene: 8. Germline CDR1 is SGHRS and CDR2 is YFSETQ. This CDR3 comprises 15 residues. CDR3 nucleotide sequence: TGCGCCAGCAGCATAACAGGGGGCGCTGGCACTGAAGCTTTCTTT. It translates to CASSITGGAGTEAFF.

This chain uses TRBV5-8 with TRBJ1-4; TRBD1 matches at 7 bases. The CDR3 spans 14 residues. Germline V gene lookup returns CDR1 SGHTS and CDR2 YDEGEE. The V gene end was trimmed by 0 bases and the J gene end by 8 bases; junction bases not matched to a gene: 4. The CDR3 coding sequence is TGTGCCAGCAGCTTGGCAGGGGGTAACGAAAAACTGTTTTTT. The encoded protein is CASSLAGGNEKLFF.